This T cell receptor beta chain derives from a study of shared clonotypes between healthy human individuals. Per the authors' pipeline: Quality scores were absent from the junction-only immunoSEQ sequences, so filtering differed. Method: immunoSEQ multiplex PCR; TCRdb's copy keeps in-frame clones and lacks some. The V and J calls and clone size are taken from that table; D and trimming were inferred from the DNA. The repertoire consists of 550,000 to 700,000 clones, with around four fifths occurring once and the leading ten covering more than 1.5%. Germline CDR1 and CDR2: MDHEN and SYDVKM. Trimming cost V 3 bases and J 7 bases, with 24 bases left between them. The CDR3 extends over 17 amino acids.

Specimen: memory CD4+ T cells sorted from blood. As to subset: CD45RA-negative fraction. V and J are TRBV28 and TRBJ1-1; no firm D call. The clonotype comes from a woman in her twenties or thirties in good health. CDR3 in amino acids: CASSFSGGRRSVLEAFF. DNA for the CDR3: TGTGCCAGCAGTTTTTCGGGTGGCAGAAGGTCGGTTCTTGAAGCTTTCTTT.